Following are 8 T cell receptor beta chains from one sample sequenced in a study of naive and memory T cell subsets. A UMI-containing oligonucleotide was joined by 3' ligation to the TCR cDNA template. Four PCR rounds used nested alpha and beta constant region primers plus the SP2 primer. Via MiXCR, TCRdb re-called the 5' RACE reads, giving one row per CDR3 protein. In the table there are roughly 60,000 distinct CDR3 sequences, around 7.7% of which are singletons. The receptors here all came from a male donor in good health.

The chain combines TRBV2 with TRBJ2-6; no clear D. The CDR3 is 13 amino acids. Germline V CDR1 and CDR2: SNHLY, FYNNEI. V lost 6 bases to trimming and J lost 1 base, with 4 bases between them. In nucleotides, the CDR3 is TGTGCCAGCAGCATGTCTGGGGCCAACGTCCTGACTTTC. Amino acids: CASSMSGANVLTF.

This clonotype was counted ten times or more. The CDR3 reads CSVGGLDYGYTF. CDR3 bases: TGCAGCGTTGGAGGCCTTGACTATGGCTACACCTTC. The V gene is TRBV29-1, the J gene TRBJ1-2; no clear D gene. Between the trimmed V and J ends, which lost 4 bases and 3 bases, there was a span of 9 bases. Germline V gives CDR1 SQVTM, CDR2 ANQGSEA. The CDR3 loop spans 12 amino acids. The whole variable domain, filled in from reference TRBV29-1 and TRBJ1-2, reads SAVISQKPSRDICQRGTSLTIQCQVDSQVTMMFWYRQQPGQSLTLIATANQGSEATYESGFVIDKFPISRPNLTFSTLTVSNMSPEDSSIYLCSVGGLDYGYTFGSGTRLTVV.

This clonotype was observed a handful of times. Here the CDR3 reads CASSQISTSAVSGANVLTF. CDR3 nucleotide sequence: TGTGCCAGCAGCCAAATCTCGACTAGCGCGGTCTCTGGGGCCAACGTCCTGACTTTC. This rearrangement joins TRBV5-4 to TRBJ2-6; 8 bases line up with TRBD2. This CDR3 region has 19 residues. J was trimmed by 0 bases and V by 4 bases; bases with no gene match: 12. Germline V gene lookup returns CDR1 SGHNT and CDR2 YYREEE (reference sequence).

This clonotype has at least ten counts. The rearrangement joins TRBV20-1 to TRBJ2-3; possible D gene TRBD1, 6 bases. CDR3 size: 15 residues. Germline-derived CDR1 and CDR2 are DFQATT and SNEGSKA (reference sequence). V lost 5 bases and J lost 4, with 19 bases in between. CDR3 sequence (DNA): TGCAGTGCTCCCAGGGGAGTCAGGGGCCCAGATACGCAGTATTTT. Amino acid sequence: CSAPRGVRGPDTQYF.

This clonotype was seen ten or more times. The CDR3 protein is CASSPSTGGTEAFF. In nucleotides, the CDR3 is TGTGCCAGCTCACCTTCGACAGGGGGGACTGAAGCTTTCTTT. The chain carries TRBV18 and TRBJ1-1; TRBD1 aligns across 9 bases. The V and J ends lost 3 bases and 5 bases, in that order; junction bases with no gene match: 4. CDR3 length: 14 residues. Germline V CDR1 and CDR2: KGHSH, LQKENI.

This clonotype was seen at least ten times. CDR3 sequence: CASRAGHDSNQPQHF. The CDR3 DNA reads as TGTGCCAGCAGAGCGGGACACGATAGCAATCAGCCCCAGCATTTT. The chain links TRBV3-1 to TRBJ1-5, with D perhaps matching TRBD1 (6 bases). V gave up 6 bases and J gave up 0 bases, with 12 bases separating them. This CDR3 region has 15 residues. Germline lookup yields CDR1 LGHDT and CDR2 YNNKEL (reference sequence).

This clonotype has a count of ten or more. The CDR3 nucleotides are TGTGCCAGCAGCTCGGGGAGGGAACTAGCCAAAAACATTCAGTACTTC. Encoded protein: CASSSGRELAKNIQYF. V is TRBV6-6 and J is TRBJ2-4; 7 bases are a match to TRBD2. There are 16 residues in the CDR3. Germline-derived CDR1 and CDR2 are MNHNY and SVGAGI (reference sequence). V shed 6 bases and J 0 bases; nucleotides not matched to a gene: 8.

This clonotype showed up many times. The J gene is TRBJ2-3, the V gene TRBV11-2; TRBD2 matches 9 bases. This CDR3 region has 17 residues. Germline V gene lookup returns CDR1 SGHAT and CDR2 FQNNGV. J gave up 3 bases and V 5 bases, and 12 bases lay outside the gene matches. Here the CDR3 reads CASSKVAGVSGTDTQYF. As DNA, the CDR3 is TGTGCCAGCAGCAAGGTAGCGGGAGTGTCAGGGACAGATACGCAGTATTTT. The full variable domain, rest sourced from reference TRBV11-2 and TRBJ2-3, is EAGVAQSPRYKIIEKRQSVAFWCNPISGHATLYWYQQILGQGPKLLIQFQNNGVVDDSQLPKDRFSAERLKGVDSTLKIQPAKLEDSAVYLCASSKVAGVSGTDTQYFGPGTRLTVL.